These T cell receptor beta chains were read from a single sample in a study of regulatory T cells in long-lasting Graves disease. TCRdb redid the calling of the multiplex PCR reads with MiXCR, one entry per CDR3 protein. Of 350,000 to 500,000 distinct CDR3 sequences detected, roughly 21% appear once; the ten largest clones hold roughly an eighth. Sequencing used peripheral blood mononuclear cells (PBMCs), obtained when the disease was refractory, from a patient treated with antithyroid drugs. The receptors were sampled from a female donor with Graves disease. CDR3s include the opening cysteine and the closing phenylalanine or tryptophan. A D gene is named only where the DNA matches it firmly.

V gene | D gene | CDR3 protein
TRBV12-3/TRBV12-4 | TRBD2 | CASSWGLARGNEQFF
TRBV30 | TRBD1 | CAWSLGGFWSPLHF
TRBV7-8 | . | CASSQITGTPRSYEQYF
TRBV30 | . | CAWSGRNTEAFF
TRBV28 | TRBD2 | CASSFPRTSGKNTGELFF
TRBV28 | TRBD1 | CASRWTGSNQPQHF
TRBV19 | TRBD2 | CASSKLAGVADTQYF
TRBV19 | TRBD1 | CATTGGLNQPQHF
TRBV7-6 | . | CATCRRATPCETQYF
TRBV7-3 | . | CASSPGHGTGELFF
TRBV28 | . | CASSFRDGKETQYF
TRBV7-2 | TRBD2 | CASSESGASSYEQYF
TRBV20-1 | TRBD1 | CSAPPQGFYEQYF
TRBV4-2 | . | CASSQGDPGQAYEQYF
TRBV28 | . | CASSGGVSYNEQFF
TRBV10-3 | TRBD2 | CAIRGTSGIGEWVF
TRBV19 | . | CASRHGVRSGYTF
TRBV19 | TRBD2 | CASSSGTKSLPEQYF
TRBV6-1 | . | CASNSVPPGDMNTEAFF
TRBV3-1 | TRBD2 | CASSPLSSGVQEAQYF
TRBV6-1 | TRBD1 | CASTVDRADQPQHF
TRBV6-1 | TRBD1 | CVSSVGGSHEQYF
TRBV30 | . | CASLWGVHEKLFF
TRBV10-3 | . | CAISDWGRGDGEQFF